The sequence of this TCR beta chain was determined in a study of cytomegalovirus exposure and HLA in healthy donors. A multiplex PCR was run with 60 Vbeta primers and 13 Jbeta primers. Assay: immunoSEQ multiplex PCR; the TCRdb copy retains only in-frame clones and omits some. The sample lists about 160,000 clones; roughly 78% were seen once. Trimming took off 5 bases at V and 0 bases at J, with 7 bases between the two ends. The CDR3 has 13 amino acids. In germline, CDR1 is MNHNS, CDR2 SASEGT. V and J are TRBV6-1 and TRBJ1-1; D unresolved. The receptor's source is a woman in her fifties or sixties in good health and CMV-seropositive. Sequenced input: PBMCs. CDR3 sequence (DNA): TGTGCCAGCAGTCAGATCATGAACACTGAAGCTTTCTTT. It specifies CASSQIMNTEAFF.